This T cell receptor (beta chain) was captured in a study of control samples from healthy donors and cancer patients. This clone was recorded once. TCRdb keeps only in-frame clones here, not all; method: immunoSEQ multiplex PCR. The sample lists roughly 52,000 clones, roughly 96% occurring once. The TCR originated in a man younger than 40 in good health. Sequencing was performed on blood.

The DNA for the CDR3 is TGTGCCAGCAGCATACTACCCTACGAGCAGTACTTC. As protein: CASSILPYEQYF. V gene TRBV7-9 combines with J gene TRBJ2-7; no reliable D call. Trimming took off 5 bases at V and 2 bases at J, with 7 bases between the two ends. This CDR3 is 12 amino acids long. CDR1 and CDR2 (germline): SEHNR, FQNEAQ (reference sequence).